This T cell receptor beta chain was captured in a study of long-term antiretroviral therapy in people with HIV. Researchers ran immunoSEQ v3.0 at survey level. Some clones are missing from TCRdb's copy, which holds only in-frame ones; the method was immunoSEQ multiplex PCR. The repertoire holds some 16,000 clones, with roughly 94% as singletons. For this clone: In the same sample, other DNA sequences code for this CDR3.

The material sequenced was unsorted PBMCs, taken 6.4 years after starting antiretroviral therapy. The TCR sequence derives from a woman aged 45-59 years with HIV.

The CDR3 nucleotides are TGTGCCAGCACCATACAACCACCGAACACTGAAGCTTTCTTT. It is translated as CASTIQPPNTEAFF. V usage is TRBV11-2 and J usage is TRBJ1-1; D is uncertain. Germline loops: CDR1 SGHAT, CDR2 FQNNGV. Trimming took 7 bases from V and 1 from J, leaving 13 bases between them. The CDR3 is made up of 14 amino acids.